This note documents a single T cell receptor (beta chain) sequence. Trimming took off 4 bases at V and 4 bases at J, with 13 bases between the two ends. CDR3 length equals 14 residues. Germline CDR1 SGHVS, CDR2 FQNEAQ. The time point here: healthy volunteer bleed at 2 weeks. It was from unfractionated whole blood that total RNA was extracted. The record originates from a study of human T cells and chemical hapten exposure. MiXCR was run by TCRdb on the RACE reads, yielding one entry per CDR3 protein. The sample contains approximately 97,000 distinct CDR3 sequences, 8.5% to 9% of which appear only once.

The source of this sequence is a female donor in good health. Some clones in this sample may be carry-over from other donors' samples. Material: whole blood. The gene calls are TRBV7-8 and TRBJ1-2; D ambiguous. CDR3 sequence: CASSSPDGSYGYTF. For the CDR3, the DNA is TGTGCCAGCAGCTCGCCTGACGGCTCCTATGGCTACACCTTC.